The 15 T cell receptor beta chains below come from one sample, sequenced in a study of cytomegalovirus exposure and HLA in healthy donors. The PCR had 60 Vbeta and 13 Jbeta primers. Clones were sequenced by immunoSEQ multiplex PCR, and TCRdb holds only the in-frame ones, with some missing. The repertoire holds 90,000 to 150,000 clones, with 77% as singletons. Sequencing was carried out using PBMCs. The receptors derive from a man in his forties in good health and CMV-seropositive.

V is TRBV2 and J is TRBJ1-2; D remains ambiguous. The germline V gene encodes CDR1 SNHLY and CDR2 FYNNEI. V was trimmed by 8 bases and J by 2 bases, leaving 6 bases between them. The CDR3 extends over 11 amino acids. Here the CDR3 DNA reads TGTGCCAGCTCGGAGAACTATGGCTACACCTTC. Its protein is CASSENYGYTF.

This clone showed up just a few times. This chain joins TRBV9 and TRBJ2-7; D possibly corresponds to TRBD2 (5 bases). Trimming removed 4 bases from V and 2 bases from J, with 7 bases in between. CDR1 and CDR2 (germline): SGDLS, YYNGEE. The CDR3 has 12 residues. In DNA form, the CDR3 reads TGTGCCAGCAGCCCGGGGACCTACGAGCAGTACTTC. Translated, it gives CASSPGTYEQYF. Full variable domain (remainder filled in from reference TRBV9 and TRBJ2-7): DSGVTQTPKHLITATGQRVTLRCSPRSGDLSVYWYQQSLDQGLQFLIQYYNGEERAKGNILERFSAQQFPDLHSELNLSSLELGDSALYFCASSPGTYEQYFGPGTRLTVT.

This rearrangement joins TRBV2 to TRBJ2-3; no firm D call. Trimming left V 6 bases short and J 2 bases short, with 12 bases between. CDR3 length: 14 residues. In germline, CDR1 is SNHLY, CDR2 FYNNEI. The CDR3 coding sequence is TGTGCCAGCAGGGATGACTGGTCCACAGATACGCAGTATTTT. Translated: CASRDDWSTDTQYF.

The V and J genes are TRBV7-2 and TRBJ2-2; 9 bases agree with TRBD2. Germline V CDR1 and CDR2: SGHTA, FQGNSA. Germline trimming cut 1 base from V and 7 bases from J; bases unmatched to any gene: 10. The CDR3 has 17 residues. CDR3: CASSLEGTSPRIGELFF. DNA for the CDR3: TGTGCCAGCAGCTTAGAGGGGACTAGCCCCCGTATCGGGGAGCTGTTTTTT. Full variable domain (missing parts from reference TRBV7-2 and TRBJ2-2): GAGVSQSPSNKVTEKGKDVELRCDPISGHTALYWYRQSLGQGLEFLIYFQGNSAPDKSGLPSDRFSAERTGGSVSTLTIQRTQQEDSAVYLCASSLEGTSPRIGELFFGEGSRLTVL.

The rearrangement uses TRBV27 and TRBJ1-4; 10 nucleotides align to TRBD1. V dropped 5 bases and J dropped 2; count of bases not matched to a gene: 5. Per the germline V gene, CDR1 is MNHEY and CDR2 is SMNVEV (reference sequence). This CDR3 contains 16 residues. This chain's CDR3 is CASSAGQGGTNEKLFF. Written as DNA, the CDR3 is TGTGCCAGCAGTGCAGGACAGGGGGGGACTAATGAAAAACTGTTTTTT.

This chain connects TRBV5-1 to TRBJ1-2; D gene unclear. The CDR3 is made up of 15 amino acids. Looked up from germline, CDR1 is SGHRS and CDR2 is YFSETQ. V was trimmed by 4 bases and J by 4 bases, leaving 17 bases between them. CDR3 in DNA: TGCGCCAGCAGCCCAGGTTCGGCAGTTACCTATGGCTACACCTTC. It specifies CASSPGSAVTYGYTF.

The chain has TRBV5-4 and TRBJ2-7; 8 bases fit TRBD1. The CDR3 covers 14 residues. With V trimmed by 4 bases and J by 6 bases, 9 bases remained unmatched. The germline V gene has CDR1 SGHNT and CDR2 YYREEE (reference sequence). The CDR3 region has the DNA TGTGCCAGCAGCGGAGGACAGGGATCCGTCGAGCAGTACTTC. It codes for CASSGGQGSVEQYF.

The chain links TRBV15 to TRBJ1-1; possible D gene TRBD1, 5 bases. This CDR3 has 15 residues. Trimming cost V 1 base and J 5 bases, with 14 bases left between them. The germline gives CDR1 LNHNV, CDR2 YYDKDF (reference sequence). The CDR3 DNA sequence: TGTGCCACCAGCAGAGTTCTAGGGGTCCGGACTGAAGCTTTCTTT. Encoded protein: CATSRVLGVRTEAFF.

In nucleotides, the CDR3 is TGTGCCAGCTCACCTACGCTGCCTGGGCTTAAGAACACCGGGGAGCTGTTTTTT. Translated, it gives CASSPTLPGLKNTGELFF. The V call is TRBV18, the J call TRBJ2-2; D is unresolved. Germline CDR1 is KGHSH and CDR2 is LQKENI. This CDR3 comprises 18 residues. Trimming pared 3 bases from V and 1 base from J, leaving 18 bases between.

In the case of this clone: This may be a read error, as it is one base from a much larger clone. The V call is TRBV6-4, the J call TRBJ2-2, with 8 bases matching TRBD1. The germline gives CDR1 MRHNA, CDR2 SNTAGT. The CDR3 contains 15 residues. J lost 1 base, V lost 2 bases, and 0 bases had no gene match. CDR3 DNA sequence: TGTGCCAGCAGTGACGGGACAGGGAACACCGGGGAGCTGTTTTTT. Its translation is CASSDGTGNTGELFF.

This chain joins TRBV6-5 and TRBJ1-1; D might be TRBD1 (6 bases). In germline, CDR1 is MNHEY, CDR2 SVGAGI. CDR3 length: 14 residues. The V and J ends lost 6 bases and 0 bases respectively, with 11 bases between them. CDR3 nucleotides: TGTGCCAGCAGGGACAGTTTTATGAACACTGAAGCTTTCTTT. Protein sequence: CASRDSFMNTEAFF.

The CDR3 sequence is CASSVSGWDRYGYTF. The CDR3 nucleotides are TGTGCCAGCAGCGTATCCGGGTGGGACAGATATGGCTACACCTTC. This rearrangement joins TRBV14 to TRBJ1-2, with 7 bases identical to TRBD1. Germline V gene sequence: CDR1 SGHDN, CDR2 FVKESK. V lost 5 bases and J lost 5; bases outside the gene matches: 11. This CDR3 contains 15 residues.

This rearrangement joins TRBV28 to TRBJ2-3; TRBD2 matches 10 bases. The CDR3 totals 15 residues. With V trimmed by 6 bases and J by 5 bases, 8 bases remained unmatched. Germline values: CDR1 MDHEN, CDR2 SYDVKM. Written as DNA, the CDR3 is TGTGCCAGCAGGGGAGCGGGGGGGCGTAGAGATACGCAGTATTTT. Protein product: CASRGAGGRRDTQYF.

The V and J genes are TRBV5-8 and TRBJ1-1, with TRBD1 as a possible D gene (6 bases). Germline CDR1 and CDR2: SGHTS and YDEGEE. The V end was cut by 0 bases, the J end by 5 bases, with 17 bases between. The CDR3 spans 16 residues. In DNA, the CDR3 is TGTGCCAGCAGCTTGGAGGGTGGGGCAGGGGTGACTGAAGCTTTCTTT. This sequence encodes CASSLEGGAGVTEAFF. Looking up the rest from reference TRBV5-8 and TRBJ1-1 gives the full variable domain: EAGVTQSPTHLIKTRGQQATLRCSPISGHTSVYWYQQALGLGLQFLLWYDEGEERNRGNFPPRFSGRQFPNYSSELNVNALELEDSALYLCASSLEGGAGVTEAFFGQGTRLTVV.

There are a few counts of this clone. The chain employs TRBV6-6 and TRBJ2-5; D may be TRBD1 (6 bases). This CDR3 is built from 15 residues. Trimming stripped 4 bases from V and 1 base from J, with 13 bases between. Germline loops: CDR1 MNHNY, CDR2 SVGAGI (reference sequence). The CDR3, as DNA: TGTGCCAGCAGTTTACAGGGTCCTATCCAAGAGACCCAGTACTTC. It yields the protein CASSLQGPIQETQYF.